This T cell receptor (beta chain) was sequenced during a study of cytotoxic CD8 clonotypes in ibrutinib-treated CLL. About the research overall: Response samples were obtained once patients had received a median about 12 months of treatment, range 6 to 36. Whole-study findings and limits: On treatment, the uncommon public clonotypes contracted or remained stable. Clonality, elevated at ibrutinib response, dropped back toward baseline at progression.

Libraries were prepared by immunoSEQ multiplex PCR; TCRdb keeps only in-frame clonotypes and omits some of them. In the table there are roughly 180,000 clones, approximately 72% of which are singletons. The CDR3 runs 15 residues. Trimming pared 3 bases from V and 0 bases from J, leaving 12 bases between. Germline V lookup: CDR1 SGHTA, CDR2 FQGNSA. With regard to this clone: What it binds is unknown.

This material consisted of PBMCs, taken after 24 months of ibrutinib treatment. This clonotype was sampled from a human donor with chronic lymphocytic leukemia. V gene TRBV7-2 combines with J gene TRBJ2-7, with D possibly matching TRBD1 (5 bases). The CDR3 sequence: CASSFQGTSSYEQYF. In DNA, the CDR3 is TGTGCCAGCAGCTTCCAGGGTACGAGCTCCTACGAGCAGTACTTC.